Described below is a single T cell receptor beta chain sequence and its context. Its matching antigen is unknown. Method: immunoSEQ multiplex PCR; TCRdb's copy keeps in-frame clones and lacks some. In the table there are nearly 45,000 clones, approximately 70% of which are singletons. These data belong to a study of vaccination effects on CD4 cells after COVID-19. Study-level background: The ViraFEST assay expanded antigen-specific CD4+ T cells with viral peptide pools before sequencing. Study-wide points: Only a few convalescent patients and no early post-infection timepoints featured in the study.

Culturing for around 10 days preceded CD4+ T cell isolation. Vaccination of participants consisted of two doses of either the BNT162b2 or mRNA-1273 vaccine. Trimming pared 1 base from V and 5 bases from J, leaving 18 bases between. This CDR3 is built from 16 residues. CDR1 SGHVS and CDR2 FNYEAQ come from the germline V gene. The clonotype was recovered from a human donor who received a COVID-19 vaccine. V is TRBV7-6 and J is TRBJ2-7, with D maybe TRBD1 (6 bases). The sequenced sample was CD4+ T cells from PBMCs cultured without peptide, obtained after COVID-19 vaccination. The CDR3 bases are TGTGCCAGCAGCTTAGTCGAAACAGGGAAATTGAACGAGCAGTACTTC. Translating it yields CASSLVETGKLNEQYF.